A single TCR beta chain is shown here with its context. Its antigen is unidentified. The CDR3 loop spans 19 amino acids. In germline, CDR1 is SGHVS, CDR2 FQNEAQ. V shed 2 bases and J shed 1 base, with 21 bases lying between them. The data derive from a study of T cell repertoires in cytomegalovirus infection. Study background: Public TCR beta signatures indicated both CMV infection and matching HLA type. Study results and caveats: CMV-specific TCR beta clonotypes restricted by HLA-C dominated the ex vivo response.

TCRdb analysed the reads with MiXCR anew, one entry per CDR3 protein. Here the sample spans about 310,000 distinct CDR3 sequences, 25% being singletons. The input for sequencing was cultured PBMCs, taken from culture after CMV antigen stimulation. The chain recombines TRBV7-8 with TRBJ1-5, with a tentative D call TRBD1 (6 bases). The clonotype was recovered from a human donor in good health (CMV status not recorded). Some clones in this sample may be carry-over from other donors' samples. CDR3: CASSLIGGRRDNSNQPQHF. The CDR3 coding sequence is TGTGCCAGCAGCTTAATAGGGGGGCGGAGGGACAACAGCAATCAGCCCCAGCATTTT.